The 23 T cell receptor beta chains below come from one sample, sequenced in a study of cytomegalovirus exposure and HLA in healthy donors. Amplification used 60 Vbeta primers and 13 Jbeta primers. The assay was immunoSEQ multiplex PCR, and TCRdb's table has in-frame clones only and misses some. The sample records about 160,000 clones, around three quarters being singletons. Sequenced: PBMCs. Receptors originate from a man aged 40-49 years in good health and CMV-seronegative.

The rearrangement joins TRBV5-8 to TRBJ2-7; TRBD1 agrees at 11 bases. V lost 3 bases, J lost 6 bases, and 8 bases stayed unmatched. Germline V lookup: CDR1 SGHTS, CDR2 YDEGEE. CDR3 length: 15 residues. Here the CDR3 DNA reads TGTGCCAGCAGCTGGGACAGGGGGGCCATGGGCGAGCAGTACTTC. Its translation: CASSWDRGAMGEQYF.

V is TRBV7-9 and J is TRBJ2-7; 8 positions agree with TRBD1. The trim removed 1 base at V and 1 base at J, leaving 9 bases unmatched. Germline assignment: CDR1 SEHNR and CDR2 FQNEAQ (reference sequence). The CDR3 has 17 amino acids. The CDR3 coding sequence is TGTGCCAGCAGCTTAGGCGTACCAGGGGGCCCATCCTACGAGCAGTACGTC. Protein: CASSLGVPGGPSYEQYV.

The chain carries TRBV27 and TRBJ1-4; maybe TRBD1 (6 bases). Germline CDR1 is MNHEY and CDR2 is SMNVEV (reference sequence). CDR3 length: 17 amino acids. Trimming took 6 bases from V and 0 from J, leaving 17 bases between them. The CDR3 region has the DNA TGTGCCAGCAGAAACCTGGACAGCATTGCAACTAATGAAAAACTGTTTTTT. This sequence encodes CASRNLDSIATNEKLFF.

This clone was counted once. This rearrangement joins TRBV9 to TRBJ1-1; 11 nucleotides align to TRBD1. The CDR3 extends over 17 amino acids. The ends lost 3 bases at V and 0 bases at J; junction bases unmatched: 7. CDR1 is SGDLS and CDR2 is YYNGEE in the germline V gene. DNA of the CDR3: TGTGCCAGCAGCGCCGGGACAGGGGGGCGCGTGAACACTGAAGCTTTCTTT. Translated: CASSAGTGGRVNTEAFF.

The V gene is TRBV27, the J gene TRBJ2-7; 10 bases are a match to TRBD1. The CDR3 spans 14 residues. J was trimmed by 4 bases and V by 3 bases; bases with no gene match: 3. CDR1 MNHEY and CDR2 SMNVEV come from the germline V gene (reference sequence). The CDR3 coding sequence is TGTGCCAGCAGTTTTGTGGGACAGGGGTACGAGCAGTACTTC. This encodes CASSFVGQGYEQYF.

The CDR3 region has the DNA TGTGCCAGCAGTTCGGAACTAGCGGGAGTTAAAGGAGAAAATGAGCAGTTCTTC. It translates to CASSSELAGVKGENEQFF. V is TRBV27 and J is TRBJ2-1; 11 nucleotides align to TRBD2. Germline V gene sequence: CDR1 MNHEY, CDR2 SMNVEV (reference sequence). The CDR3 has 18 amino acids. Unmatched junction bases numbered 15, after V lost 4 bases and J lost 7 bases.

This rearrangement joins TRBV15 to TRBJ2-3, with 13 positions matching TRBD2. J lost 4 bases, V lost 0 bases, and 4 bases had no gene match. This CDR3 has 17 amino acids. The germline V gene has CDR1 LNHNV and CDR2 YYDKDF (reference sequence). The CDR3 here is CATSRERLAGGADTQYF. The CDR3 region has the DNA TGTGCCACCAGCAGAGAAAGACTAGCGGGGGGTGCAGATACGCAGTATTTT.

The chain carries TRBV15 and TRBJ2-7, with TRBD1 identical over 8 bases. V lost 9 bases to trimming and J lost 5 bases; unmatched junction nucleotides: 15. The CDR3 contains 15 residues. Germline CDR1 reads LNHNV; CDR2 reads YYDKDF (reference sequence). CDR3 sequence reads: CATTRRDDRGHEQYV. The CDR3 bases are TGTGCCACAACCCGAAGAGATGACAGGGGCCACGAGCAGTACGTC.

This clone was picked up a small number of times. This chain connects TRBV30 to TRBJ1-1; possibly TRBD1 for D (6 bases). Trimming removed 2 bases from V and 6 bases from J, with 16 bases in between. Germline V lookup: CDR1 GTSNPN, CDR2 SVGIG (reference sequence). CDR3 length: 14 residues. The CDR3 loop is CAWSRDGRGAEAFF. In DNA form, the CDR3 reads TGTGCCTGGAGTCGCGACGGGAGGGGGGCTGAAGCTTTCTTT. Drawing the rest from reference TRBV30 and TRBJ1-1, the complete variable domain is SQTIHQWPATLVQPVGSPLSLECTVEGTSNPNLYWYRQAAGRGLQLLFYSVGIGQISSEVPQNLSASRPQDRQFILSSKKLLLSDSGFYLCAWSRDGRGAEAFFGQGTRLTVV.

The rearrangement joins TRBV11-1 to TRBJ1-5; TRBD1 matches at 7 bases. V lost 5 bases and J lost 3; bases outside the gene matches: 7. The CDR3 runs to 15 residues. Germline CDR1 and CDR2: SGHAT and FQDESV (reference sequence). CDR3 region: CASSGGQAANQPQHF. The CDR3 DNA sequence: TGTGCCAGCAGCGGTGGACAGGCCGCCAATCAGCCCCAGCATTTT.

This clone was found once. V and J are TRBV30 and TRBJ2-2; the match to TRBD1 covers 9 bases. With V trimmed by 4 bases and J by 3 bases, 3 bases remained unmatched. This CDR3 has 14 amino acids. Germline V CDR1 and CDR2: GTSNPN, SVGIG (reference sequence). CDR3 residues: CAWIRDRDTGELFF. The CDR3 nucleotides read TGTGCCTGGATCCGGGACAGGGACACCGGGGAGCTGTTTTTT.

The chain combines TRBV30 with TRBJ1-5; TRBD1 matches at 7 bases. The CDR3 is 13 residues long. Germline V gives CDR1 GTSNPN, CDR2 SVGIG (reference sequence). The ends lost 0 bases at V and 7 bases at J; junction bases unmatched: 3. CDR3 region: CAWSVQGRQPQHF. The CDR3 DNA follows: TGTGCCTGGAGTGTACAGGGGCGCCAGCCCCAGCATTTT. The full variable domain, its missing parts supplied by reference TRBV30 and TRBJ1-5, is SQTIHQWPATLVQPVGSPLSLECTVEGTSNPNLYWYRQAAGRGLQLLFYSVGIGQISSEVPQNLSASRPQDRQFILSSKKLLLSDSGFYLCAWSVQGRQPQHFGDGTRLSIL.

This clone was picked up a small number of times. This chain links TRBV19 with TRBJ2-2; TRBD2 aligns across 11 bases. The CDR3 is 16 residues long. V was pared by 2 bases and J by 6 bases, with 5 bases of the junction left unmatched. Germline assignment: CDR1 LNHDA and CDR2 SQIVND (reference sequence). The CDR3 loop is CASSIPLSGRAGELFF. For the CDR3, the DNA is TGTGCCAGTAGTATACCCCTTAGCGGGAGGGCCGGGGAGCTGTTTTTT.

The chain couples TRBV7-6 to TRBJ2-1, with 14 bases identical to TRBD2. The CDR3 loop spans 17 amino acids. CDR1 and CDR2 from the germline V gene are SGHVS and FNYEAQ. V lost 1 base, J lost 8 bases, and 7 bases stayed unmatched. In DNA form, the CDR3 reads TGTGCCAGCAGCTTAGGAGGGACTAGCGGGAGTTGGGATGAGCAGTTCTTC. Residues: CASSLGGTSGSWDEQFF.

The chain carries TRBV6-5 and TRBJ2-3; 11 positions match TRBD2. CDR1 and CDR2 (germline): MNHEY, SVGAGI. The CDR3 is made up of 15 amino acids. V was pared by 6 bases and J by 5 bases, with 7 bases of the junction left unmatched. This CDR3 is CASSRLSGGGDTQYF. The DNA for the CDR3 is TGTGCCAGCAGCCGCCTTAGCGGGGGGGGAGATACGCAGTATTTT.

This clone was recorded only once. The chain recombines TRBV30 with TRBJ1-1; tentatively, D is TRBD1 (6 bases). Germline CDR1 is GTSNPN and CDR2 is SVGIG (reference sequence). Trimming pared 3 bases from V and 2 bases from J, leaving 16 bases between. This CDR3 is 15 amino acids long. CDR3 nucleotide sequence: TGTGCCTGGAGAAGGGGAGGGGGAGACAACACTGAAGCTTTCTTT. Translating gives CAWRRGGGDNTEAFF.

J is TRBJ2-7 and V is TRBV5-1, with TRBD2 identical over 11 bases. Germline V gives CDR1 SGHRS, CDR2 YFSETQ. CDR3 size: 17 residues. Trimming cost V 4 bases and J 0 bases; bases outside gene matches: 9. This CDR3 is CASSAGLAVRSSYEQYF. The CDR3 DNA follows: TGCGCCAGCAGCGCGGGACTAGCGGTGAGGAGCTCCTACGAGCAGTACTTC.

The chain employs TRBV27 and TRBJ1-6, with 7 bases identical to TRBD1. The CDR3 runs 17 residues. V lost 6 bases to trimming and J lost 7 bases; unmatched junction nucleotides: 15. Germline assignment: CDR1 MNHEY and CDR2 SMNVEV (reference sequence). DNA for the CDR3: TGTGCCAGCAGCCGACGTCAGGGGGGCGCCTCGAATTCACCCCTCCACTTT. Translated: CASSRRQGGASNSPLHF.

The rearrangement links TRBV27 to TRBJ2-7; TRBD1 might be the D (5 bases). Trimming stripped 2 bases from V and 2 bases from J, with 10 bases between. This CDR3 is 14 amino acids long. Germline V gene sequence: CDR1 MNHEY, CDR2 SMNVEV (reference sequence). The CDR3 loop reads CASSLIDSTYEQYF. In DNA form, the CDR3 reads TGTGCCAGCAGTTTAATAGACAGTACCTACGAGCAGTACTTC.

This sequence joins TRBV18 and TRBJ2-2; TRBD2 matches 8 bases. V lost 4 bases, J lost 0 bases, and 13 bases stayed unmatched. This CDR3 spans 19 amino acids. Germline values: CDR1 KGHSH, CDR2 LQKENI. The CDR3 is CASSLARTGRATNTGELFF. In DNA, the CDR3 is TGTGCCAGCTCACTTGCCCGGACCGGGAGGGCCACGAACACCGGGGAGCTGTTTTTT.

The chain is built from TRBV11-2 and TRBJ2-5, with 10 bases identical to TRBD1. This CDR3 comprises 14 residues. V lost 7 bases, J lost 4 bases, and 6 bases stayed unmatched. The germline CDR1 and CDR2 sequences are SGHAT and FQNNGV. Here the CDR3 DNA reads TGTGCCAGCAACGACAGGGGGCGCGGAGAGACCCAGTACTTC. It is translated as CASNDRGRGETQYF.

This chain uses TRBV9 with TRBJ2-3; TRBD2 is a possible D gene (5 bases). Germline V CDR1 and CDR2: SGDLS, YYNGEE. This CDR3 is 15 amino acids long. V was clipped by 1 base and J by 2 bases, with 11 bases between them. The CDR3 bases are TGTGCCAGCAGCGTACGGGATTCCCCCACAGATACGCAGTATTTT. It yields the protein CASSVRDSPTDTQYF.

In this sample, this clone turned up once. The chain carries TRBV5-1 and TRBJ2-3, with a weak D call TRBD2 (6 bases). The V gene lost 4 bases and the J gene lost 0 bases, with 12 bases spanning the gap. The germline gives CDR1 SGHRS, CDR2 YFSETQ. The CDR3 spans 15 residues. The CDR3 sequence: CASSTGLPSTDTQYF. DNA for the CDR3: TGCGCCAGCAGCACAGGACTACCTAGCACAGATACGCAGTATTTT.